This TCR beta chain was captured in a study of human T cells and chemical hapten exposure. Overall study: Skin of the upper inner arm, around 2 cm by around 2 cm, received 2% DPC for sensitization. Each patch test put 0.01% DPC on the upper back, and results were read at 6 days. Overall study findings and caveats: Expanded TCRs formed significantly more large CDR3 similarity clusters than controls.

One entry per CDR3 protein, called by TCRdb with MiXCR from the RACE reads. This sample has under 450,000 distinct CDR3 sequences, with 6% to 7% found just once. This clonotype has at least ten counts. Its antigen is unknown. The CDR3 loop spans 18 amino acids. The germline V and J ends were trimmed by 5 bases and 3 bases, with 23 bases remaining between them. Time point reported: patch test 2, 6 weeks after DPC sensitization. Treatment noted: therapeutic diphenylcyclopropenone sensitization with weekly scalp DPC. Alopecia patients deemed DPC-suitable, aged 18 to 70, excluding pregnancy. The chain links TRBV12-3 or TRBV12-4 to TRBJ1-5; possibly TRBD1 for D (6 bases). Sequencing was performed on whole blood, taken in connection with sensitization to the hapten diphenylcyclopropenone (DPC). This receptor was taken from a young woman with alopecia areata. Some clones in this sample may be carry-over from other donors' samples. Here the CDR3 DNA reads TGTGCCAGCAGTCAGCAGACAGGCTCGGTTGCCTACAATCAGCCCCAGCATTTT. Protein sequence: CASSQQTGSVAYNQPQHF.